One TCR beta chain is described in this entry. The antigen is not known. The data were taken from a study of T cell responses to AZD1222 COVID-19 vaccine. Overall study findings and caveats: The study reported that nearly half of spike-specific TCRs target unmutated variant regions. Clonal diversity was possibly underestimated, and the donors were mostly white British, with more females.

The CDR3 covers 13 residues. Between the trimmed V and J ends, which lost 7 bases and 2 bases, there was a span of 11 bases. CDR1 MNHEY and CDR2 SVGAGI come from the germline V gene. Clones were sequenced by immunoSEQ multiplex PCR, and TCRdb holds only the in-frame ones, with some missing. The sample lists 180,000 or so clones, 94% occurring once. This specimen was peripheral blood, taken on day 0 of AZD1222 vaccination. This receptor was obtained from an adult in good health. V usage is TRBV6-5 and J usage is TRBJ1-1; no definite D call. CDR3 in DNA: TGTGCCAGCAAACCCTACACCAACACTGAAGCTTTCTTT. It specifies CASKPYTNTEAFF.